These T cell receptor beta chains were read from a single sample in a study of blood T cell repertoires in COVID-19. Here immunoSEQ multiplex PCR was the method, and the copy in TCRdb shows in-frame clones only, minus some. This sample has 350,000 or so clones, with approximately 89% found just once. The material sequenced was peripheral blood. All receptors derive from a woman aged 55-69 years with COVID-19, enrolled during active disease. CDR3s include the opening cysteine and the closing phenylalanine or tryptophan. Only some rows state a clone size, as once, few, many or a class for expanded clones.

len | v_gene | abundance | CDR3aa
15 | TRBV6-5 | - | CASSRQGPNTGELFF
13 | TRBV19 | - | CASSVRGLTEAFF
13 | TRBV18 | - | CASSQGFLETQYF
14 | TRBV5-1 | - | CASSWTGGSYEQYF
13 | TRBV10-1 | - | CASKSGLGYGYTF
17 | TRBV7-2 | - | CASRRTSGEAWGNEQFF
16 | TRBV5-1 | - | CASSLAGTGVNTEAFF
14 | TRBV3-1/TRBV3-2 | - | CASSRRTGYQPQHF
14 | TRBV2 | - | CASARRGGNEKLFF
13 | TRBV10-3 | - | CAISDTGRSEQYF
13 | TRBV19 | - | CASSTGSQETQYF
13 | TRBV27 | - | CASRAGVNYGYTF
17 | TRBV6-1 | - | CASSDLDRARVDYGYTF
12 | TRBV11-2 | - | CASRLAADTQYF
11 | TRBV20-1 | - | CSSKRRDEQFF
16 | TRBV27 | - | CASRRGGGLSTDTQYF
16 | TRBV3-1/TRBV3-2 | - | CASSLRRGGWNYGYTF
15 | TRBV24-1 | - | CATSDATGPFSPQHF
15 | TRBV5-1 | once | CASSLGQGGLNEQFF
16 | TRBV7-8 | - | CASSLGNRGGNLEAFF
15 | TRBV5-6 | - | CASSSGTSGGETQYF
17 | TRBV7-2 | - | CASSPNPGTGPFGKLFF
16 | TRBV5-1 | - | CASSRGGSGYNSPLHF
15 | TRBV6-6 | - | CASSYPGQGNTEAFF
17 | TRBV24-1 | - | CATSDPKRTGGNYGYTF
14 | TRBV4-1 | - | CATRGTLRNTEAFF
14 | TRBV11-3 | - | CANPPGQGNYGYTF
14 | TRBV3-1/TRBV3-2 | - | CASSQASQNQPQHF
15 | TRBV27 | - | CASSRWTGFYNEQFF
15 | TRBV6-5 | - | CASSPKRDRIQVRDF
15 | TRBV5-1 | - | CASSLGTSATYEQYF
14 | TRBV7-8 | - | CASSLEASEYEQYF
13 | TRBV25-1 | - | CASFQGNSYEQYF
16 | TRBV2 | - | CASSGQDRENTGELFF
14 | TRBV5-1 | once | CASSPRTDNTEAFF
16 | TRBV5-1 | - | CASSLAGGRRGNTIYF
14 | TRBV7-8 | - | CASSFPGGYTEAFF
15 | TRBV6-5 | - | CASSIGRISNQPQHF
15 | TRBV2 | - | CASSAQGVTNEKLFF
13 | TRBV19 | once | CASSDRVTGGYTF
15 | TRBV29-1 | - | CSVQDRGRGHTEAFF
13 | TRBV5-1 | once | CASSSQGRTEAFF
17 | TRBV5-1 | - | CASSKDGMSSYNSPLHF
13 | TRBV2 | - | CASNTGMNTEAFF
17 | TRBV5-1 | - | CASSLLTGTYSPDTQYF
14 | TRBV28 | - | CASSLGTANTEAFF
16 | TRBV5-1 | - | CASSPGWGGTEDTQYF
16 | TRBV9 | - | CASSPWGQAGGYEQYF
15 | TRBV5-1 | - | CASSLWTGVDQPQHF
13 | TRBV6-6 | - | CASSHLGETEAFF
15 | TRBV2 | once | CASSHPGQTNTEAFF
16 | TRBV7-9 | - | CASSLSSPGGNSPLHF